This note documents a single TCR beta chain sequence. Antigen: not known. J gave up 13 bases and V 5 bases, and 9 bases lay outside the gene matches. CDR1 SEHNR and CDR2 FQNEAQ come from the germline V gene (reference sequence). The CDR3 runs to 12 residues. RNA was isolated and reverse transcribed to cDNA, the sequencing template. Using immunoSEQ multiplex PCR, the repertoire was profiled, and TCRdb retains in-frame clones only, with some absent. The profile covers over 95,000 clones, with roughly three fifths appearing a single time and more than 3% taken by the ten largest. These data come from a study of CD8+ T cells in alopecia areata. Looking at the study overall: Treatment of the treated patients consisted of oral tofacitinib, 5 to 10 mg twice daily.

Treatment defined: oral pan-JAK inhibitor, 5-10 mg twice daily. Samples from alopecia areata patients were lesional scalp punch biopsies and peripheral blood. Overall study results and limits: Scalp sample data also include resident alphabeta T cells from normal skin. Lesional scalp displayed greater clonality than normal scalp, most notably in alopecia totalis/universalis.

Specimen: CD4+ T cells sorted from blood, collected at week 24, from a patient treated with tofacitinib. The clonotype comes from a human donor with alopecia areata. This sequence joins TRBV7-9 and TRBJ2-3; 7 bases are a match to TRBD1. CDR3 sequence reads: CASSNMDRFKYF. CDR3 coding DNA: TGTGCCAGCAGCAATATGGACAGGTTCAAGTATTTT.